The clone carrying this T cell receptor beta chain was observed a few times. Its cognate antigen is unknown. This CDR3 region has 12 residues. V was trimmed by 3 bases and J by 6 bases, leaving 6 bases between them. Germline CDR1 and CDR2: SGHTA and FQGNSA. The data originate from a study of cytomegalovirus exposure and HLA in healthy donors. The study ran its PCR with 60 Vbeta and 13 Jbeta primers. Profiling relied on immunoSEQ multiplex PCR, and the TCRdb table lists in-frame clones only, not all of them. Of around 150,000 clones detected, 63% appear once; the ten largest clones hold roughly 6.4%. The study, taken as a whole, reports: Roughly uniform sequencing depth across donors was assumed, possibly incorrectly. Exclusion applied to some V segments, including TRBV6-2 and TRBV6-3, as they were indistinguishable. The study labeled 170 or so TCR beta chains cytomegalovirus-associated.

This rearrangement joins TRBV7-2 to TRBJ2-1; D unclear. The sequence came from an older woman in good health and CMV-seropositive. Sequenced material: PBMCs. CDR3 residues: CASSFRSNEQFF. The CDR3 DNA reads TGTGCCAGCAGCTTCAGAAGCAATGAGCAGTTCTTC. Supplemented by reference TRBV7-2 and TRBJ2-1, the full variable domain reads GAGVSQSPSNKVTEKGKDVELRCDPISGHTALYWYRQSLGQGLEFLIYFQGNSAPDKSGLPSDRFSAERTGGSVSTLTIQRTQQEDSAVYLCASSFRSNEQFFGPGTRLTVL.